The rows below give T cell receptor beta chains drawn from one sample of a study of blood T cell repertoires in COVID-19. Data came from immunoSEQ multiplex PCR; TCRdb stores just in-frame clones and leaves some out. The data hold approximately 260,000 clones, with more than 75% observed a single time. The sample consisted of peripheral blood. The receptors originated from a woman in her sixties or seventies with active or convalescent COVID-19. CDR3s include the opening cysteine and the closing phenylalanine or tryptophan. The D gene is left open where the match is weak. Some rows have no size entry. The others give once, few or many, or a class for an expanded clone.

clone size: -; D gene: TRBD2; V gene: TRBV9; J gene: TRBJ2-3; CDR3 DNA: TGTGCCAGCAGCGTAGCGGGGGGGCGAGCAGATACGCAGTATTTT; CDR3 protein: CASSVAGGRADTQYF
clone size: few; D gene: -; V gene: TRBV2; J gene: TRBJ1-2; CDR3 DNA: TGTGCCAGCAGTGAAGCGAGCGCAGGGTTTCATGGCTACACCTTC; CDR3 protein: CASSEASAGFHGYTF
clone size: -; D gene: TRBD1; V gene: TRBV5-1; J gene: TRBJ2-7; CDR3 DNA: TGCGCCAGCAGCTTGGGCCCAGACAGGGTAAAGGAGCAGTACTTC; CDR3 protein: CASSLGPDRVKEQYF
clone size: -; D gene: -; V gene: TRBV5-1; J gene: TRBJ2-2; CDR3 DNA: TGCGCCAGCAGCTTTCGTTCGCTCACCCGATTTAGTGCCGGGGAGCTGTTTTTT; CDR3 protein: CASSFRSLTRFSAGELFF
clone size: few; D gene: -; V gene: TRBV7-8; J gene: TRBJ2-1; CDR3 DNA: TGTGCCAGCAGCCTCCAGGGGTACAATGAGCAGTTCTTC; CDR3 protein: CASSLQGYNEQFF
clone size: -; D gene: TRBD1; V gene: TRBV27; J gene: TRBJ2-2; CDR3 DNA: TGTGCCAGCAGTTTAGGACAGGGAGTTCACGGGGAGCTGTTTTTT; CDR3 protein: CASSLGQGVHGELFF
clone size: -; D gene: -; V gene: TRBV28; J gene: TRBJ1-2; CDR3 DNA: TGTGCCAGCAGTTTATTCAGGGTTCACTATGGCTACACCTTC; CDR3 protein: CASSLFRVHYGYTF
clone size: -; D gene: TRBD1; V gene: TRBV4-1; J gene: TRBJ2-1; CDR3 DNA: TGCGCCAGCAGCCAAGATAGACGGGACAGATACAATGAGCAGTTCTTC; CDR3 protein: CASSQDRRDRYNEQFF
clone size: -; D gene: TRBD1; V gene: TRBV4-1; J gene: TRBJ1-6; CDR3 DNA: TGCGCCAGCAGCCACCCGGGACAGGGAGGAAATTCACCCCTCCACTTT; CDR3 protein: CASSHPGQGGNSPLHF
clone size: -; D gene: -; V gene: TRBV19; J gene: TRBJ2-7; CDR3 DNA: TGTGCCAGTAGCCCCGGGAAAAGCTCCTACGAGCAGTACTTC; CDR3 protein: CASSPGKSSYEQYF
clone size: once; D gene: -; V gene: TRBV3-1/TRBV3-2; J gene: TRBJ1-5; CDR3 DNA: TGTGCCAGCAGCCACGGTTATCAGCCCCAGCATTTT; CDR3 protein: CASSHGYQPQHF
clone size: few; D gene: -; V gene: TRBV7-2; J gene: TRBJ2-3; CDR3 DNA: TGTGCCAGCAGCTTAGCGCTTTCGGGATGGGGGGTCACAGATACGCAGTATTTT; CDR3 protein: CASSLALSGWGVTDTQYF
clone size: -; D gene: -; V gene: TRBV6-5; J gene: TRBJ1-1; CDR3 DNA: TGTGCCAGCAGGAATCCCTCCGGGGGCACTGAAGCTTTCTTT; CDR3 protein: CASRNPSGGTEAFF
clone size: -; D gene: TRBD2; V gene: TRBV3-1/TRBV3-2; J gene: TRBJ2-1; CDR3 DNA: TGTGCCAGCAGCCAAAGCCACGGACTAGCGGGGAACAATGAGCAGTTCTTC; CDR3 protein: CASSQSHGLAGNNEQFF
clone size: once; D gene: -; V gene: TRBV3-1/TRBV3-2; J gene: TRBJ1-1; CDR3 DNA: TGTGCCAGCAGCCAAGACTGGGGGGTTGTGAACACTGAAGCTTTCTTT; CDR3 protein: CASSQDWGVVNTEAFF
clone size: few; D gene: TRBD2; V gene: TRBV18; J gene: TRBJ2-1; CDR3 DNA: TGTGCCAGCTCACCATTAGTAGCGGGGGGGCGAAGTGAGCAGTTCTTC; CDR3 protein: CASSPLVAGGRSEQFF
clone size: -; D gene: TRBD1; V gene: TRBV9; J gene: TRBJ2-2; CDR3 DNA: TGTGCCAGCAGCCCTGCCGGGACAGGGAGAGGGACCGGGGAGCTGTTTTTT; CDR3 protein: CASSPAGTGRGTGELFF
clone size: -; D gene: TRBD1; V gene: TRBV3-1/TRBV3-2; J gene: TRBJ1-1; CDR3 DNA: TGTGCCAGCAGCCAAGAAGGACAGGGGGCAAGCACTGAAGCTTTCTTT; CDR3 protein: CASSQEGQGASTEAFF
clone size: -; D gene: -; V gene: TRBV7-8; J gene: TRBJ2-2; CDR3 DNA: TGTGCCAGCAGCCCGCATACAGGGATTGGCGGGGAGCTGTTTTTT; CDR3 protein: CASSPHTGIGGELFF
clone size: -; D gene: -; V gene: TRBV6-5; J gene: TRBJ1-1; CDR3 DNA: TGTGCCAGCAGCGGGCAGGGTGGGAACACTGAAGCTTTCTTT; CDR3 protein: CASSGQGGNTEAFF
clone size: -; D gene: -; V gene: TRBV5-8; J gene: TRBJ1-6; CDR3 DNA: TGTGCCAGCAGGTTACCGGTTGCACGGAGTTCACCCCTCCACTTT; CDR3 protein: CASRLPVARSSPLHF
clone size: -; D gene: TRBD1; V gene: TRBV15; J gene: TRBJ1-1; CDR3 DNA: TGTGCCACCTACCCCCGGGACAGGGGGCCGAGAACTGAAGCTTTCTTT; CDR3 protein: CATYPRDRGPRTEAFF
clone size: -; D gene: TRBD2; V gene: TRBV7-9; J gene: TRBJ2-1; CDR3 DNA: TGTGCCAGCAGCCTAGCGGGGCCCTACAATGAGCAGTTCTTC; CDR3 protein: CASSLAGPYNEQFF
clone size: -; D gene: -; V gene: TRBV23-1; J gene: TRBJ1-5; CDR3 DNA: TGCGCCAGCATCACGACTGAGGGCAATCAGCCCCAGCATTTT; CDR3 protein: CASITTEGNQPQHF
clone size: -; D gene: TRBD1; V gene: TRBV5-1; J gene: TRBJ2-7; CDR3 DNA: TGCGCCAGCAGCTTGGAATGGGACAGGGCCTACGAGCAGTACTTC; CDR3 protein: CASSLEWDRAYEQYF
clone size: -; D gene: -; V gene: TRBV10-2; J gene: TRBJ2-1; CDR3 DNA: TGCGCCAGCAGGAAAACTGGGAGCTCCTACAATGAGCAGTTCTTC; CDR3 protein: CASRKTGSSYNEQFF
clone size: -; D gene: TRBD2; V gene: TRBV19; J gene: TRBJ2-1; CDR3 DNA: TGTGCCAGTAGTTTAAGCGGGGGTCTCTACAATGAGCAGTTCTTC; CDR3 protein: CASSLSGGLYNEQFF
clone size: -; D gene: -; V gene: TRBV19; J gene: TRBJ1-5; CDR3 DNA: TGTGCCAGTAGTATATGGGGCCGGAATCAGCCCCAGCATTTT; CDR3 protein: CASSIWGRNQPQHF
clone size: many; D gene: TRBD2; V gene: TRBV4-3; J gene: TRBJ2-7; CDR3 DNA: TGCGCCAGCAGCCAAGGACTAGCGGGCTCAGACGAGCAGTACTTC; CDR3 protein: CASSQGLAGSDEQYF
clone size: -; D gene: TRBD1; V gene: TRBV30; J gene: TRBJ1-3; CDR3 DNA: TGTGCCTGGGTAGGACAGGGTTATTCTGGAAACACCATATATTTT; CDR3 protein: CAWVGQGYSGNTIYF
clone size: -; D gene: -; V gene: TRBV5-1; J gene: TRBJ1-4; CDR3 DNA: TGCGCCAGCAGCTTGGGTTGGCAGGGTTATGAAAAACTGTTTTTT; CDR3 protein: CASSLGWQGYEKLFF
clone size: -; D gene: -; V gene: TRBV19; J gene: TRBJ2-2; CDR3 DNA: TGTGCCAGTAGTCTCCTAACGAACACCGGGGAGCTGTTTTTT; CDR3 protein: CASSLLTNTGELFF
clone size: -; D gene: TRBD1; V gene: TRBV19; J gene: TRBJ1-5; CDR3 DNA: TGTGCCAGTAGTATTGACAGGGGGACAAATCAGCCCCAGCATTTT; CDR3 protein: CASSIDRGTNQPQHF
clone size: -; D gene: -; V gene: TRBV19; J gene: TRBJ2-3; CDR3 DNA: TGTGCCAGTAGTATTGGCGGGACAGATACGCAGTATTTT; CDR3 protein: CASSIGGTDTQYF
clone size: -; D gene: -; V gene: TRBV5-6; J gene: TRBJ1-2; CDR3 DNA: TGTGCCAGCAGCTTGAGGGGTGGAGGGTATGGCTACACCTTC; CDR3 protein: CASSLRGGGYGYTF
clone size: -; D gene: TRBD1; V gene: TRBV20-1; J gene: TRBJ1-6; CDR3 DNA: TGCAGTGCTAGTCCACAGGGGGGAGGGTCACCCCTCCACTTT; CDR3 protein: CSASPQGGGSPLHF
clone size: -; D gene: -; V gene: TRBV19; J gene: TRBJ2-5; CDR3 DNA: TGTGCCAGTAGTTCGGCGGCCCAAGAGACCCAGTACTTC; CDR3 protein: CASSSAAQETQYF
clone size: -; D gene: TRBD2; V gene: TRBV4-2; J gene: TRBJ2-1; CDR3 DNA: TGTGCCAGCAGCCGGACTAGCGGGGGGTACAATGAGCAGTTCTTC; CDR3 protein: CASSRTSGGYNEQFF
clone size: -; D gene: -; V gene: TRBV21-1; J gene: TRBJ1-2; CDR3 DNA: TGTGCCAGCAGCAAACGGTGGGAGGAGTTTCACTCGGGCTATGGCTACACCTTC; CDR3 protein: CASSKRWEEFHSGYGYTF
clone size: -; D gene: TRBD2; V gene: TRBV6-4; J gene: TRBJ2-2; CDR3 DNA: TGTGCCAGCAGTGACTCGACTCCTCCTTGGCTAGCGGGGGGGCCCCAGAGGGCCGGGGAGCTGTTTTTT; CDR3 protein: CASSDSTPPWLAGGPQRAGELFF
clone size: -; D gene: TRBD1; V gene: TRBV3-1/TRBV3-2; J gene: TRBJ1-4; CDR3 DNA: TGTGCCAGCAGCCCAACAGGGGGCGCGGGTGAAAAACTGTTTTTT; CDR3 protein: CASSPTGGAGEKLFF
clone size: -; D gene: TRBD2; V gene: TRBV10-3; J gene: TRBJ2-7; CDR3 DNA: TGTGCCATCCGAGCTCGCGGGGGGTACGAGCAGTACTTC; CDR3 protein: CAIRARGGYEQYF
clone size: -; D gene: TRBD1; V gene: TRBV30; J gene: TRBJ1-5; CDR3 DNA: TGTGCCTGGAGCCCGGGACAGGGGAATCAGCCCCAGCATTTT; CDR3 protein: CAWSPGQGNQPQHF
clone size: -; D gene: -; V gene: TRBV6-2/TRBV6-3; J gene: TRBJ1-2; CDR3 DNA: TGTGCCAGCAGTCCGACCGAGATCAGGGGAAGGTACGGCTACACCTTC; CDR3 protein: CASSPTEIRGRYGYTF
clone size: -; D gene: -; V gene: TRBV30; J gene: TRBJ2-7; CDR3 DNA: TGTGCCTGGCGGAAATTAGGGGGGGCCGTGTCAGGGAGCTCCTACGAGCAGTACTTC; CDR3 protein: CAWRKLGGAVSGSSYEQYF
clone size: -; D gene: TRBD2; V gene: TRBV29-1; J gene: TRBJ2-5; CDR3 DNA: TGCAGCGTTATCCCGCAGCGGGGTTCCCAAGAGACCCAGTACTTC; CDR3 protein: CSVIPQRGSQETQYF
clone size: -; D gene: TRBD1; V gene: TRBV25-1; J gene: TRBJ1-4; CDR3 DNA: TGTGCCAGCAGTGAAAGGACAGGGGATGAAAAACTGTTTTTT; CDR3 protein: CASSERTGDEKLFF
clone size: -; D gene: -; V gene: TRBV10-3; J gene: TRBJ2-3; CDR3 DNA: TGTGCCATCAGTGACCCCGACAGGCCTAGCACAGATACGCAGTATTTT; CDR3 protein: CAISDPDRPSTDTQYF
clone size: few; D gene: TRBD1; V gene: TRBV7-2; J gene: TRBJ1-2; CDR3 DNA: TGTGCCAGCAGTATTAGGGGGCAGGGGAGCGGCGGTGGCTACACCTTC; CDR3 protein: CASSIRGQGSGGGYTF
clone size: -; D gene: TRBD2; V gene: TRBV7-6; J gene: TRBJ2-3; CDR3 DNA: TGTGCCAGCACCACCGGGACTAGCGGGGGAGATACGCAGTATTTT; CDR3 protein: CASTTGTSGGDTQYF
clone size: -; D gene: -; V gene: TRBV6-5; J gene: TRBJ1-1; CDR3 DNA: TGTGCCAGCAGTTACCGGGAAGGGAACACTGAAGCTTTCTTT; CDR3 protein: CASSYREGNTEAFF
clone size: -; D gene: TRBD1; V gene: TRBV5-4; J gene: TRBJ1-2; CDR3 DNA: TGTGCCAGCAGCTTGGGGGCGCCGGGACAGGGATACTATGGCTACACCTTC; CDR3 protein: CASSLGAPGQGYYGYTF
clone size: -; D gene: -; V gene: TRBV12-3/TRBV12-4; J gene: TRBJ1-4; CDR3 DNA: TGTGCCAGCAGTTTCCCGGGGAGGAAAAAACTGTTTTTT; CDR3 protein: CASSFPGRKKLFF
clone size: -; D gene: TRBD1; V gene: TRBV6-2/TRBV6-3; J gene: TRBJ1-5; CDR3 DNA: TGTGCCAGCAGTTACTCGATCGGGACAGGGCATCAGCCCCAGCATTTT; CDR3 protein: CASSYSIGTGHQPQHF
clone size: many; D gene: -; V gene: TRBV15; J gene: TRBJ2-1; CDR3 DNA: TGTGCCACCAGCAGAGACTTGGTTGGCGGGGTTAACAATGAGCAGTTCTTC; CDR3 protein: CATSRDLVGGVNNEQFF